This TCR beta chain was profiled in a study of metastatic and nonmetastatic thyroid tumors. At the level of the study: Malignant thyroid and benign thyroid patients provided blood and tumor or nodule tissue whose repertoires were compared.

Each patient went into thyroid surgery without having received any treatment. Germline assignment: CDR1 MNHNS and CDR2 SASEGT. V shed 3 bases, J shed 7 bases, and the junction held 4 bases outside the gene matches. The CDR3 length is 14 residues. This clone has at least ten counts. Its antigen is currently unknown. Findings and caveats of the study: Compared with benign nodules, malignant thyroid tumors were reported to have significantly higher TCR beta diversity in both blood and tumor.

Per the study methods: Using the CDR3 differences seen across clinicopathological groups, the authors built a distant-metastasis classifier for papillary thyroid cancer, which was meant to discriminate distant-metastatic patients. Using MiXCR, TCRdb reanalyzed the PCR reads. Clone size and V and J calls follow TCRdb, not the original study. This sample has around 26,000 clones, with 15% found just once. The chain combines TRBV6-1 with TRBJ2-1, with 9 bases lining up with TRBD2. The source of this sequence is a female donor with papillary thyroid cancer or a benign thyroid nodule (not recorded which). Some clones in this sample may be carry-over from other donors' samples. The sample consisted of blood. Here the CDR3 reads CASSDASGVNEQFF. In DNA form, the CDR3 reads TGTGCCAGCAGTGACGCTAGCGGGGTAAATGAGCAGTTCTTC.